This TCR beta chain comes out of a study of cytomegalovirus exposure and HLA in healthy donors. General observations from the study: Published work reported that the classifier diagnosed cytomegalovirus status with high specificity and sensitivity. Among TCR beta chains of equal frequency, HLA-associated ones were more clonally expanded in a later analysis.

Worth noting for this clone: The antigen is not known.

Healthy individuals who donated bone marrow served as the donors. Primers included in the PCR were 60 Vbeta and 13 Jbeta primers. The repertoire was sequenced with immunoSEQ multiplex PCR; TCRdb's copy has only in-frame clones and lacks some. Of 70,000 to 95,000 clones in the sample, over 75% were seen once. Germline trimming cut 4 bases from V and 0 bases from J; bases unmatched to any gene: 4. This CDR3 region has 15 residues. Germline V CDR1 and CDR2: SQVTM, ANQGSEA. This TCR came from a man in his late teens or twenties in good health and CMV-seronegative. Material for sequencing was PBMCs. The V gene is TRBV29-1, the J gene TRBJ1-4, with 8 bases identical to TRBD1. The CDR3 nucleotides read TGCAGCGTTGGACAGGGGTATGCAACTAATGAAAAACTGTTTTTT. Translated, it gives CSVGQGYATNEKLFF.